Included here is one T cell receptor beta chain sequence, with context. This clone showed up just once. Its target antigen remains unknown. No base quality information exists; no much larger clone differs at one position. Inclusive of the bounding cysteine and phenylalanine, the CDR3 is 17 residues long. Here the CDR3 DNA is all that survives: 51 bases in frame from base 1. CDR1 and CDR2 are drawn from the germline V gene (reference sequence): MNHNY, SVGAGI. At the junction V is shortened by 5 bases and J by 0 bases; bases outside the gene matches: 9. Each collaborating institution followed its own protocols to collect whole blood in K2EDTA tubes. For TCRbeta analysis, collaborator samples were shipped as frozen whole blood, as isolated PBMCs, or as DNA extracted from either sample type. TCRbeta CDR3 regions were amplified from genomic DNA using the immunoSEQ Assay, a bias-controlled multiplex PCR. As for how the authors treated the data: Within the assay, amplification of reference gene primers was used to estimate how many nucleated cells each sample contained. To quantify the absolute abundance of each unique TCRbeta CDR3 rearrangement, sequence reads were collapsed and filtered. For each sample, productive Simpson clonality was calculated as the square root of Simpson's diversity index across productive rearrangements. In its TCRdb copy, this immuneACCESS table keeps in-frame sequences only and misses some clones. Where compared with another copy, unresolved V genes explain less than half of these, and the others have no known cause. D and trimming were read from the DNA, whereas the V and J calls and clone size are those reported in that table. Recorded for this sample are fewer than 65,000 clones; roughly nine tenths of them occurred a single time. The leading ten clones occupy roughly 1.6% of the sample.

The sample belongs to a study of blood T cell repertoires in COVID-19 (dated by TCRdb to about 2020). About the study as a whole: Samples from collaborators originated in the United States, Italy and Spain and spanned both the acute and convalescent phases of COVID-19. A freely available public database, intended as a resource for researchers studying the immune response to SARS-CoV-2, is where the repertoires were released. The sample metadata nearly always contained a de-identified subject ID, COVID-19 status, age in years and sex. The samples were drawn from two sources: the first 160 participants of the ongoing ImmuneRACE study, and 950 to 1,500 subjects contributed by 6 global collaborators. The prospective study material was composed of cDNA or gDNA derived from T cells, B-cell-depleted T cells, or PBMCs. Where available, HLA class I and class II types were obtained from metadata supplied by the sample provider rather than from assay-based typing. The dataset comprised deeply sampled blood TCRbeta repertoires from subjects exposed to, actively infected with, or recovered from COVID-19.

General study outcomes and caveats: The quantity of clinical and demographic metadata differed by source and by participant and was supplied without curation.

The receptor was derived from a man in his 60s with acute or convalescent COVID-19. The V and J genes are TRBV6-6 and TRBJ2-3, and TRBD2 matches 9 of the central bases. The sample was peripheral blood. The CDR3 in this case is CASSPLLAGSSTDTQYF. The sequenced DNA: TGTGCCAGCAGTCCCCTTCTAGCGGGGTCTAGCACAGATACGCAGTATTTT.